What follows are 17 T cell receptor beta chains derived from one specimen sequenced in a study of blood T cell repertoires in COVID-19. Clones were sequenced by immunoSEQ multiplex PCR, and TCRdb holds only the in-frame ones, with some missing. The sample lists approximately 130,000 clones; around 85% were seen once. Sequencing used peripheral blood. Receptors were obtained from a human donor in a cohort sampled during active COVID-19.

This clone was seen only a few times. The V gene is TRBV12-3 or TRBV12-4, the J gene TRBJ1-1; D remains unclear. The CDR3 has 12 residues. Between the trimmed V and J ends, which lost 2 bases and 5 bases, there was a span of 6 bases. CDR3 in amino acids: CASSLTGTEAFF. Written as DNA, the CDR3 is TGTGCCAGCAGTTTAACCGGGACTGAAGCTTTCTTT.

The V gene is TRBV30, the J gene TRBJ2-2; maybe TRBD1 (6 bases). CDR1 is GTSNPN, CDR2 SVGIG, per germline (reference sequence). V was clipped by 7 bases and J by 5 bases, with 17 bases between them. The CDR3 runs 14 residues. For the CDR3, the DNA is TGTGCCTCTCAAAGGGGGACACAGACCGGGGAGCTGTTTTTT. Amino acids: CASQRGTQTGELFF. The full variable domain, in which reference TRBV30 and TRBJ2-2 provide the parts outside the CDR3, is SQTIHQWPATLVQPVGSPLSLECTVEGTSNPNLYWYRQAAGRGLQLLFYSVGIGQISSEVPQNLSASRPQDRQFILSSKKLLLSDSGFYLCASQRGTQTGELFFGEGSRLTVL.

The chain joins TRBV7-2 to TRBJ1-1, with TRBD1 matching over 10 bases. Germline-derived CDR1 and CDR2 are SGHTA and FQGNSA. Unmatched junction bases numbered 5, after V lost 5 bases and J lost 5 bases. The CDR3 loop spans 14 amino acids. The CDR3 sequence: CASSKEDRGTEAFF. CDR3 DNA sequence: TGTGCCAGCAGCAAGGAGGACAGGGGGACTGAAGCTTTCTTT.

The sample holds one count of this clone. The chain has TRBV11-2 and TRBJ2-3, with 10 bases lining up with TRBD2. V was clipped by 3 bases and J by 8 bases; unmatched bases: 8. The germline V gene encodes CDR1 SGHAT and CDR2 FQNNGV. The CDR3 loop spans 15 amino acids. CDR3: CASSFGLAAIPTQYF. The CDR3 coding sequence is TGTGCCAGCAGCTTCGGACTAGCGGCCATCCCTACGCAGTATTTT.

The chain is built from TRBV7-9 and TRBJ1-6; D remains unclear. Germline lookup yields CDR1 SEHNR and CDR2 FQNEAQ (reference sequence). Trimming took 5 bases from V and 6 from J, leaving 14 bases between them. The length of the CDR3 is 15 residues. The CDR3 loop is CASSGNRGFNSPLHF. As DNA, the CDR3 is TGTGCCAGCAGCGGTAACCGAGGGTTTAATTCACCCCTCCACTTT.

This clone has a handful of counts. The chain recombines TRBV7-9 with TRBJ2-2, with D possibly TRBD1 on 6 matching bases. Germline CDR1 and CDR2: SEHNR and FQNEAQ (reference sequence). Trimming cost V 5 bases and J 4 bases, with 17 bases left between them. CDR3 length: 16 amino acids. The CDR3 region is CASSQTTGRGTGELFF. The CDR3 nucleotides read TGTGCCAGCAGCCAGACGACAGGTCGGGGCACCGGGGAGCTGTTTTTT.

The chain employs TRBV25-1 and TRBJ1-1; no firm D call. Trimming took 0 bases from V and 10 from J, leaving 9 bases between them. This CDR3 contains 12 residues. Germline V lookup: CDR1 MGHDK, CDR2 SYGVNS. The CDR3 region is CASSEYEYGAFF. The CDR3 DNA reads TGTGCCAGCAGTGAATACGAGTACGGAGCTTTCTTT.

This chain links TRBV5-4 with TRBJ1-2, with 9 bases that match TRBD1. With 3 bases clipped from V and 3 bases from J, the junction kept 3 bases outside the gene matches. Germline V gene data show CDR1 as SGHNT and CDR2 as YYREEE (reference sequence). This CDR3 has 14 residues. CDR3 sequence reads: CASSSDRGDYGYTF. CDR3 nucleotides: TGTGCCAGCAGCTCCGACAGGGGGGACTATGGCTACACCTTC.

The CDR3 reads CASSPDRGSNYGYTF. DNA of the CDR3: TGTGCCAGCAGCCCCGACAGGGGCTCTAACTATGGCTACACCTTC. J is TRBJ1-2 and V is TRBV7-2, with 8 bases matching TRBD1. The CDR3 runs to 15 residues. CDR1 is SGHTA, CDR2 FQGNSA, per germline. V lost 5 bases to trimming and J lost 0 bases; unmatched junction nucleotides: 5.

The rearrangement joins TRBV5-8 to TRBJ2-3, with 13 bases fitting TRBD2. Germline-derived CDR1 and CDR2 are SGHTS and YDEGEE. J lost 6 bases, V lost 4 bases, and 8 bases had no gene match. The CDR3 is 16 amino acids. The CDR3 DNA reads as TGTGCCAGCAGCCCTCCGGGACTAGCGGGAAGTGATACGCAGTATTTT. It yields the protein CASSPPGLAGSDTQYF.

This chain links TRBV5-1 with TRBJ2-7; 10 nucleotides align to TRBD2. Germline CDR1 SGHRS, CDR2 YFSETQ. V dropped 7 bases and J dropped 4; count of bases not matched to a gene: 14. The CDR3 totals 16 residues. The CDR3 DNA sequence: TGCGCCAGCCTACGTAGCGGGGGGAGCTCAAGGTACGAGCAGTACTTC. This gives the protein CASLRSGGSSRYEQYF.

V usage is TRBV6-2 or TRBV6-3 and J usage is TRBJ1-4; D gene ambiguous. The CDR3 covers 13 residues. V lost 3 bases, J lost 8 bases, and 10 bases lay in between. Germline assignment: CDR1 MNHEY and CDR2 SVGEGT. This CDR3 is CASSYRGGEKLFF. Written as DNA, the CDR3 is TGTGCCAGCAGTTATCGGGGAGGAGAAAAACTGTTTTTT.

This chain links TRBV7-9 with TRBJ1-6, with D tentatively TRBD1 (5 bases). The ends were cut back, 3 bases at V and 10 bases at J, with 13 bases in the middle. Germline V gene sequence: CDR1 SEHNR, CDR2 FQNEAQ (reference sequence). CDR3 size: 14 residues. CDR3 coding DNA: TGTGCCAGCAGCTTTAGCGGGGGGAAATCACCCCTCCACTTT. Its protein is CASSFSGGKSPLHF.

This clone was seen only a few times. The J gene is TRBJ2-2, the V gene TRBV27, with 9 bases fitting TRBD1. This CDR3 has 15 residues. CDR1 is MNHEY, CDR2 SMNVEV, per germline (reference sequence). The V and J ends lost 8 bases and 4 bases, in that order; junction bases with no gene match: 8. The CDR3 is CASASNRGPTGELFF. In nucleotides, the CDR3 is TGTGCCAGCGCGTCGAACAGGGGGCCCACCGGGGAGCTGTTTTTT.

This clone has only one observation. The chain uses TRBV7-2 and TRBJ2-5; a possible D gene is TRBD1 (5 bases). Germline V CDR1 and CDR2: SGHTA, FQGNSA. V lost 5 bases to trimming and J lost 4 bases, with 8 bases between them. The CDR3 is made up of 12 amino acids. The DNA of the CDR3 is TGTGCCAGCAGCCCGCAGGGAGAGACCCAGTACTTC. It is translated as CASSPQGETQYF.

The chain carries TRBV5-1 and TRBJ2-3, with 10 bases fitting TRBD2. The CDR3 is 16 residues long. From germline, CDR1 is SGHRS and CDR2 YFSETQ. V dropped 5 bases and J dropped 2; count of bases not matched to a gene: 8. CDR3 in amino acids: CASSYSGGPITDTQYF. CDR3 in DNA: TGCGCCAGCAGTTATAGCGGGGGGCCAATCACAGATACGCAGTATTTT.

This clone came up once. The chain joins TRBV4-3 to TRBJ2-5; 10 nucleotides agree with TRBD2. Germline CDR1 LGHNA, CDR2 YSLEER. CDR3 length: 15 amino acids. With 2 bases clipped from V and 2 bases from J, the junction kept 2 bases outside the gene matches. In DNA form, the CDR3 reads TGCGCCAGCAGCCAATTTAGCGGGGGGCAAGAGACCCAGTACTTC. It specifies CASSQFSGGQETQYF.